The clone carrying this TCR beta chain has just a few counts. Its antigen is not known. This record belongs to a study of T-cell memory formation after mild COVID-19. Whole-study context: Across donors, TCR clusters were largely donor specific.

Between the trimmed V and J ends, which lost 3 bases and 5 bases, there was a span of 8 bases. Germline V gene data show CDR1 as SGDLS and CDR2 as YYNGEE. This CDR3 spans 13 amino acids. Employing constant-segment primers, 5'RACE generated TCR alpha and TCR beta cDNA libraries bearing sample barcodes and UMIs. TCRdb reprocessed the 5' RACE reads via MiXCR and lists one record per CDR3 protein. The repertoire includes 210,000 or so distinct CDR3 sequences, 15% to 20% of them detected once, and 2.4% sits in the top ten. Overall study results and limits: Detection of some responders pre-infection suggested pre-existing cross-reactive memory T cells participated. Clones that shrank (day 15 to 85) were balanced CD4/CD8, whereas later expanders leaned CD4+.

Sequencing used PBMCs or a T cell subset sorted from them (not recorded which). V usage is TRBV9 and J usage is TRBJ2-2; D not resolved. The clonotype was recovered from an adult woman who had mild COVID-19 (a few samples of this study predate the infection). Cell type and time point are not known. CDR3 region: CASSAPATGELFF. The CDR3 nucleotides are TGTGCCAGCAGCGCACCCGCGACCGGGGAGCTGTTTTTT.